Listed below are T cell receptor beta chains from one sample, sequenced in a study of cytomegalovirus exposure and HLA in healthy donors. TCRdb's table, derived via immunoSEQ multiplex PCR, lists solely in-frame clones and lacks some. The data hold 150,000 to 200,000 clones, with 86% observed a single time. The specimen sequenced was PBMCs. These TCRs come from a young man in good health and CMV-seropositive. The CDR3 runs from the conserved cysteine through the conserved F or W. The D gene is left open where the match is weak. Not all rows give a size; the values are once, few, many and, for expanded clones, a class.

- | TRBD1 | TRBJ2-5 | TRBV7-9 | CASSQQGARGETQYF | TGTGCCAGCAGTCAACAGGGGGCGCGAGGGGAGACCCAGTACTTC
- | TRBD1 | TRBJ2-6 | TRBV28 | CASSSDRSSPNVLTF | TGTGCCAGCAGTTCGGACAGGTCGAGCCCCAACGTCCTGACTTTC
- | TRBD1 | TRBJ2-3 | TRBV15 | CATSLETGTDTQYF | TGTGCCACCAGCTTGGAGACAGGGACAGATACGCAGTATTTT
- | - | TRBJ1-1 | TRBV6-5 | CASSSVSSEAFF | TGTGCCAGCAGTTCCGTCAGCTCTGAAGCTTTCTTT
once | TRBD2 | TRBJ2-5 | TRBV4-2 | CASSYNSGGEETQYF | TGTGCCAGCAGCTACAATAGCGGGGGAGAAGAGACCCAGTACTTC
few | - | TRBJ1-5 | TRBV6-6 | CASSISPPQHF | TGTGCCAGCAGCATATCACCGCCCCAGCATTTT
- | - | TRBJ2-5 | TRBV4-1 | CASSQRRRDGEETQYF | TGCGCCAGCAGCCAAAGGCGGCGGGATGGGGAAGAGACCCAGTACTTC
- | - | TRBJ1-5 | TRBV9 | CASSAGGGLYQPQHF | TGTGCCAGCAGCGCCGGCGGGGGATTATATCAGCCCCAGCATTTT
- | - | TRBJ1-1 | TRBV19 | CASSIERERAFF | TGTGCCAGTAGTATAGAACGGGAGCGAGCTTTCTTT
- | TRBD1 | TRBJ2-7 | TRBV5-6 | CASSLVAGGKDEQYF | TGTGCCAGCAGCTTGGTCGCAGGGGGTAAGGATGAGCAGTACTTC